The source of this T cell receptor (beta chain) is a study of CD8 T cells in Susac syndrome. It was healthy donors who served as the controls, matched for age and sex. An input of roughly 0.5 to 1 ug of RNA was subjected to reverse transcription using random hexamers. TCRdb re-derived calls from the immunoSEQ multiplex PCR reads in MiXCR, one entry per CDR3 protein. The sample includes more than 65,000 distinct CDR3 sequences, approximately 95% of them seen just once. Trimming removed 3 bases at V and 1 base at J, with 15 bases between. The CDR3 has 17 residues. Germline CDR1 is SEHNR and CDR2 is FQNEAQ (reference sequence).

The sample taken for sequencing was CD8+ T cells from PBMCs. This TCR came from a human donor in good health. This chain connects TRBV7-9 to TRBJ2-2; D is perhaps TRBD1 or TRBD2 (5 bases each). The DNA of the CDR3 is TGTGCCAGCAGCTTTCCCCCCGGGACGGAGAACACCGGGGAGCTGTTTTTT. Translating gives CASSFPPGTENTGELFF.